Presented here are 10 T cell receptor beta chains from one specimen sequenced in a study of molecular identifiers for immune sequencing clone quantification. TCRdb ran MiXCR on the PCR reads and lists one entry per CDR3 protein. The sample consists of around 460,000 distinct CDR3 sequences, roughly a fifth of them appearing once. Sequenced sample: naive CD8+ T cells from blood, with Jurkat cell RNA spiked in. Subset noted: FACS-sorted CD8+CD4-CCR7+CD45RA+ naive T cells. The receptors stem from a human donor in good health. Some libraries in this study had Jurkat cell RNA spiked in.

This clonotype was picked up many times. The rearrangement joins TRBV7-2 to TRBJ2-3, with D possibly being TRBD1 (6 bases). Trimming shortened V by 1 base and J by 6 bases, and 14 bases separated the two germline ends. This CDR3 region has 15 residues. Germline V gene sequence: CDR1 SGHTA, CDR2 FQGNSA. The CDR3 reads CASSLGAGDGDTQYF. The CDR3 DNA reads as TGTGCCAGCAGCTTAGGGGCAGGGGATGGGGATACGCAGTATTTT.

This rearrangement joins TRBV20-1 to TRBJ2-7, with no clear D. This CDR3 has 13 amino acids. V was shortened by 0 bases and J by 0 bases, with 6 bases between the two germline ends. Germline V CDR1 and CDR2: DFQATT, SNEGSKA (reference sequence). The CDR3 sequence: CSARDSNSYEQYF. The CDR3 bases are TGCAGTGCTAGAGACAGTAACTCCTACGAGCAGTACTTC.

This clonotype turned up a few times. This chain joins TRBV7-2 and TRBJ1-1, with D possibly matching TRBD1 (5 bases). CDR3 size: 14 residues. V dropped 1 base and J dropped 5 bases, with 11 bases sitting between them. Germline V gene data show CDR1 as SGHTA and CDR2 as FQGNSA. The CDR3 DNA reads TGTGCCAGCAGCTTAGATGGCAGGGAAACTGAAGCTTTCTTT. Amino acids: CASSLDGRETEAFF.

The chain employs TRBV3-1 and TRBJ1-1; possible D gene TRBD1, 5 bases. The germline gives CDR1 LGHDT, CDR2 YNNKEL (reference sequence). CDR3 length: 13 amino acids. Trimming took off 0 bases at V and 6 bases at J, with 8 bases between the two ends. CDR3 amino acids: CASSQEWGPEAFF. The DNA for the CDR3 is TGTGCCAGCAGCCAAGAGTGGGGCCCTGAAGCTTTCTTT.

The chain uses TRBV30 and TRBJ1-4, with D perhaps TRBD1 (5 bases). The CDR3 runs 15 residues. The V end was cut by 2 bases, the J end by 7 bases, with 17 bases between. Germline V gives CDR1 GTSNPN, CDR2 SVGIG (reference sequence). The CDR3 nucleotides are TGTGCCTGGAGTTCAACAGGCGGAGGTAGTGAAAAACTGTTTTTT. Its translation is CAWSSTGGGSEKLFF.

There are many counts of this clonotype. The CDR3 reads CASSLAGTIYF. The DNA of the CDR3 is TGCGCCAGCAGCTTGGCGGGTACCATATATTTT. This chain joins TRBV5-1 and TRBJ1-3, with no clear D. Germline assignment: CDR1 SGHRS and CDR2 YFSETQ. The CDR3 is 11 residues long. V lost 0 bases and J 10 bases, leaving 5 bases between the germline ends.

In the case of this clonotype: A much larger clone lies one base from this, so it may be a read error. J is TRBJ2-7 and V is TRBV7-9; perhaps TRBD2 as D (5 bases). The CDR3 has 14 amino acids. In germline, CDR1 is SEHNR, CDR2 FQNEAQ (reference sequence). The CDR3 DNA reads as TGTGCCGGCAGCCCGGCTGAACGGGGCTACGAGCAGTACTTC. Encoded protein: CAGSPAERGYEQYF.

Many counts were recorded for this clonotype. The rearrangement uses TRBV7-2 and TRBJ2-1; the D gene could be TRBD1 or TRBD2 (5 bases each). Trimming removed 5 bases at V and 4 bases at J, with 12 bases between. The V gene's germline CDR1 is SGHTA and CDR2 FQGNSA. There are 14 residues in the CDR3. For the CDR3, the DNA is TGTGCCAGCAGCACCGGGACGGTTTACAATGAGCAGTTCTTC. Amino acid sequence: CASSTGTVYNEQFF.

This sequence joins TRBV4-1 and TRBJ2-7; the D is unclear. The germline V gene encodes CDR1 MGHRA and CDR2 YSYEKL. Deletions cut 1 base from V and 0 bases from J, with 10 bases between. This CDR3 comprises 15 residues. The CDR3 coding sequence is TGCGCCAGCAGCCAAGGCCTCGGAAACTCCTACGAGCAGTACTTC. It translates to CASSQGLGNSYEQYF.

The chain is built from TRBV12-3 or TRBV12-4 and TRBJ2-7; 7 nucleotides line up with TRBD1. V gave up 4 bases and J gave up 2 bases; unmatched junction bases: 11. The CDR3 is made up of 16 amino acids. CDR3 region: CASSSSGQRFAYEQYF. The CDR3 nucleotides read TGTGCCAGCAGTTCCTCGGGACAGCGATTTGCCTACGAGCAGTACTTC.